Shown below are 22 T cell receptor beta chains from a single sample sequenced in a study of cytomegalovirus exposure and HLA in healthy donors. The PCR contained 60 Vbeta and 13 Jbeta primers. The data were produced by immunoSEQ multiplex PCR, yet TCRdb's version contains in-frame clones alone and is incomplete. Here the sample spans 60,000 or so clones, 85% to 90% being singletons. Sequencing was carried out using PBMCs. These receptor sequences come from a female donor in good health and CMV-seronegative.

The chain is built from TRBV7-9 and TRBJ1-1; no clear D. CDR3 length: 12 residues. Germline V gene lookup returns CDR1 SEHNR and CDR2 FQNEAQ (reference sequence). Trimming pared 5 bases from V and 2 bases from J, leaving 6 bases between. CDR3 region: CASSTFNTEAFF. For the CDR3, the DNA is TGTGCCAGCAGCACTTTTAACACTGAAGCTTTCTTT.

V and J are TRBV6-6 and TRBJ1-1; no clear D. CDR1 MNHNY and CDR2 SVGAGI come from the germline V gene (reference sequence). Trimming took 6 bases from V and 0 from J, leaving 8 bases between them. The CDR3 sequence is 13 residues long. CDR3 amino acids: CASSKPVNTEAFF. CDR3 coding DNA: TGTGCCAGCAGCAAACCGGTGAACACTGAAGCTTTCTTT.

The chain carries TRBV18 and TRBJ2-5; TRBD2 might be the D (5 bases). Trimming took off 3 bases at V and 5 bases at J, with 19 bases between the two ends. This CDR3 comprises 16 residues. The V gene's germline CDR1 is KGHSH and CDR2 LQKENI. This CDR3 is CASSPRTQTPGETQYF. The DNA of the CDR3 is TGTGCCAGCTCACCGAGGACCCAAACCCCGGGGGAGACCCAGTACTTC.

This clone was counted only a few times. V usage is TRBV6-5 and J usage is TRBJ1-1; 8 positions match TRBD1. This CDR3 is 14 amino acids long. Per the germline V gene, CDR1 is MNHEY and CDR2 is SVGAGI. The J segment lost 1 base and the V segment lost 6 bases, leaving 4 bases of the junction unmatched. The CDR3 region has the DNA TGTGCCAGCAGCCGGACAGGGCAGAACACTGAAGCTTTCTTT. Protein product: CASSRTGQNTEAFF.

This chain uses TRBV27 with TRBJ1-4, with 11 bases that match TRBD1. The length of the CDR3 is 17 residues. J gave up 8 bases and V 4 bases, and 12 bases lay outside the gene matches. Germline values: CDR1 MNHEY, CDR2 SMNVEV (reference sequence). The CDR3 sequence is CASSSPGQGGLGEKLFF. CDR3 sequence (DNA): TGTGCCAGCAGTTCTCCGGGACAGGGGGGCCTTGGAGAAAAACTGTTTTTT.

The CDR3 bases are TGCAGCGCCGCCGGACTAGCGGGGGGAATCGCGAACACCGGGGAGCTGTTTTTT. The encoded protein is CSAAGLAGGIANTGELFF. This rearrangement joins TRBV29-1 to TRBJ2-2, with TRBD2 matching over 14 bases. The CDR3 extends over 18 amino acids. Looked up from germline, CDR1 is SQVTM and CDR2 is ANQGSEA. V gave up 7 bases and J gave up 0 bases; unmatched junction bases: 10.

The chain combines TRBV28 with TRBJ2-7, with a possible D match to TRBD2 (5 bases). CDR1 is MDHEN and CDR2 is SYDVKM in the germline V gene. This CDR3 comprises 12 residues. V gave up 3 bases and J gave up 3 bases, with 6 bases separating them. This CDR3 reads CASSFGVYEQYF. In nucleotides, the CDR3 is TGTGCCAGCAGTTTCGGGGTCTACGAGCAGTACTTC.

In its sample, this clone was seen once. Compared with germline, one end of the junction differs, possibly owing to a read error. The rearrangement links TRBV7-7 to TRBJ2-3; tentatively, D is TRBD2 (5 bases). CDR1 is SSHAT, CDR2 FNYEAQ, per germline (reference sequence). The CDR3 consists of 14 residues. The CDR3 sequence: CASSRGLSTDTQYF. The CDR3 DNA reads TGTGCTAGCAGCCGTGGACTGAGCACAGATACGCAGTATTTT.

This chain connects TRBV10-1 to TRBJ2-3, with D uncertain. The CDR3 covers 14 residues. Germline V CDR1 and CDR2: WNHNN, SYGVQD (reference sequence). The V and J ends lost 1 base and 4 bases respectively, with 9 bases between them. CDR3 region: CASSEWLGPDTQYF. The CDR3 DNA reads as TGCGCCAGCAGTGAGTGGCTTGGCCCAGATACGCAGTATTTT.

The rearrangement joins TRBV11-2 to TRBJ2-2; TRBD2 agrees at 11 bases. Germline V CDR1 and CDR2: SGHAT, FQNNGV. The junction had 2 bases not matched to a gene; V was cut back by 3 bases and J by 2 bases. The CDR3 runs 16 residues. DNA for the CDR3: TGTGCCAGCAGCTTTAGCGGGAGGGTTAACACCGGGGAGCTGTTTTTT. Translating gives CASSFSGRVNTGELFF.

This chain links TRBV6-5 with TRBJ2-2; a possible D gene is TRBD1 (5 bases). The germline gives CDR1 MNHEY, CDR2 SVGAGI. V gave up 9 bases and J gave up 1 base, with 12 bases separating them. This CDR3 is 14 amino acids long. CDR3 amino acids: CASQFDRNTGELFF. The CDR3 DNA is TGTGCCAGTCAGTTCGACAGGAACACCGGGGAGCTGTTTTTT.

This clone has a handful of counts. The rearrangement uses TRBV28 and TRBJ2-1; D gene uncertain. This CDR3 comprises 14 residues. Trimming took off 6 bases at V and 0 bases at J, with 9 bases between the two ends. Germline CDR1 reads MDHEN; CDR2 reads SYDVKM. CDR3 residues: CASSALSSYNEQFF. The CDR3 DNA follows: TGTGCCAGCAGCGCATTGAGCTCCTACAATGAGCAGTTCTTC.

The V call is TRBV12-5, the J call TRBJ2-3; 8 nucleotides line up with TRBD1. J was trimmed by 6 bases and V by 8 bases; bases with no gene match: 7. Germline CDR1 reads LGHNT; CDR2 reads FRNRAP. The CDR3 is made up of 13 amino acids. The CDR3 spells CASTGQGTDTQYF. In DNA form, the CDR3 reads TGTGCTAGTACAGGACAGGGAACCGATACGCAGTATTTT.

This clone was recorded only once. The chain is built from TRBV15 and TRBJ1-5; perhaps TRBD1 as D (6 bases). The V end lost 0 bases, the J end lost 9 bases, and 18 bases lay between the germline ends. This CDR3 is 16 amino acids long. Germline V gives CDR1 LNHNV, CDR2 YYDKDF (reference sequence). CDR3 DNA sequence: TGTGCCACCAGCAGAGATACAGGGCTGTCCTCTCGGCCCCAGCATTTT. It yields the protein CATSRDTGLSSRPQHF.

The CDR3 DNA follows: TGTGCCAGCAGCTTAAATGGCGGGAGAAAGTCAGATACGCAGTATTTT. Translating it yields CASSLNGGRKSDTQYF. The chain employs TRBV7-9 and TRBJ2-3, with 7 bases lining up with TRBD2. Germline lookup yields CDR1 SEHNR and CDR2 FQNEAQ (reference sequence). V trimming: 2 bases; J trimming: 4 bases; junction bases outside the gene matches: 9. The CDR3 loop spans 16 amino acids. Full variable domain (missing parts from reference TRBV7-9 and TRBJ2-3): DTGVSQNPRHKITKRGQNVTFRCDPISEHNRLYWYRQTLGQGPEFLTYFQNEAQLEKSRLLSDRFSAERPKGSFSTLEIQRTEQGDSAMYLCASSLNGGRKSDTQYFGPGTRLTVL.

The rearrangement links TRBV11-3 to TRBJ2-1; D gene unclear. Germline loops: CDR1 SGHNT, CDR2 YENEEA. Trimming took off 1 base at V and 3 bases at J, with 10 bases between the two ends. This CDR3 contains 15 residues. The CDR3 sequence: CASSLGRNRYNEQFF. The CDR3 DNA sequence: TGTGCCAGCAGCTTAGGTAGAAACCGCTACAATGAGCAGTTCTTC.

This chain joins TRBV2 and TRBJ1-2; D may be TRBD1 (6 bases). Germline CDR1 reads SNHLY; CDR2 reads FYNNEI. V gave up 6 bases and J gave up 2 bases, with 10 bases separating them. CDR3 size: 13 residues. CDR3 coding DNA: TGTGCCAGCAGCGCAGGGGAGAACTATGGCTACACCTTC. It translates to CASSAGENYGYTF.

This sequence joins TRBV6-5 and TRBJ2-7; 8 bases are shared with TRBD1. The J segment lost 0 bases and the V segment lost 3 bases, leaving 4 bases of the junction unmatched. Germline V gives CDR1 MNHEY, CDR2 SVGAGI. There are 15 residues in the CDR3. Here the CDR3 reads CASSYQTGVSYEQYF. In DNA form, the CDR3 reads TGTGCCAGCAGTTATCAGACAGGGGTCTCCTACGAGCAGTACTTC.

V is TRBV6-1 and J is TRBJ2-2; D possibly corresponds to TRBD1 (6 bases). The germline V and J ends were trimmed by 3 bases and 4 bases, with 15 bases remaining between them. The V gene's germline CDR1 is MNHNS and CDR2 SASEGT. The CDR3 totals 16 residues. The CDR3 DNA reads as TGTGCCAGCAGTGATTATGCAGGGGCGAGCACCGGGGAGCTGTTTTTT. This translates into CASSDYAGASTGELFF.

This chain joins TRBV29-1 and TRBJ2-7, with no clear D. The germline V and J ends were trimmed by 2 bases and 2 bases, with 10 bases remaining between them. The CDR3 length is 13 residues. Germline V gene lookup returns CDR1 SQVTM and CDR2 ANQGSEA. The CDR3 DNA reads as TGCAGCGTTGAAAGCGACCTACCCTACGAGCAGTACTTC. Translating gives CSVESDLPYEQYF.

This chain uses TRBV5-1 with TRBJ1-5; TRBD1 matches at 7 bases. The length of the CDR3 is 15 residues. V dropped 4 bases and J dropped 3; count of bases not matched to a gene: 7. Germline assignment: CDR1 SGHRS and CDR2 YFSETQ. CDR3 nucleotide sequence: TGCGCCAGCAGCCCGACGACAGGGCCCAATCAGCCCCAGCATTTT. This translates into CASSPTTGPNQPQHF.

CDR3 protein: CASSVTGPSNTEAFF. The DNA of the CDR3 is TGTGCCAGCAGTGTAACAGGGCCCTCGAACACTGAAGCTTTCTTT. The rearrangement uses TRBV28 and TRBJ1-1; perhaps TRBD1 as D (6 bases). V was shortened by 5 bases and J by 1 base, with 14 bases between the two germline ends. This CDR3 is built from 15 residues. Germline lookup yields CDR1 MDHEN and CDR2 SYDVKM.